One T cell receptor beta chain is described in this entry. Antigen specificity is unknown. Trimming removed 0 bases from V and 0 bases from J, with 21 bases in between. The CDR3 has 19 residues. Germline assignment: CDR1 SGDLS and CDR2 YYNGEE. Assay: immunoSEQ multiplex PCR; the TCRdb copy retains only in-frame clones and omits some. The sample lists 45,000 to 50,000 clones, more than 70% seen once, with approximately 4.1% in the top ten. The data were obtained in a study of PD-L1 blockade in urothelial cancer. Study in general: From 0 to 3 prior chemotherapy regimens had been given to the patients. Treatment start was followed by blood analysis at 3 weeks (second dose) and again at 6 weeks. Counts from blood samples showed a median of roughly 150,000 T cells.

Study-level findings and limits: Expansion of tumor-associated blood clones at 3 weeks was greater in durable-benefit patients.

This TCR came from a man aged 80 or over with urothelial cancer. V is TRBV9 and J is TRBJ1-1, with D perhaps matching TRBD1 (5 bases). Specimen: PBMCs, collected around atezolizumab (anti-PD-L1) treatment. CDR3 sequence (DNA): TGTGCCAGCAGCGTAGCGGTGGGGGGAGGTGCCCGCATGAACACTGAAGCTTTCTTT. It translates to CASSVAVGGGARMNTEAFF.